The next 27 T cell receptor beta chains were all read from a single sample in a study of T cell responses to AZD1222 COVID-19 vaccine. Assay: immunoSEQ multiplex PCR; the TCRdb copy retains only in-frame clones and omits some. The sample carries about 27,000 clones, around 93% recorded once. Here the sequenced sample was peripheral blood, taken 28 days after the second AZD1222 dose. The receptors were gathered from an adult who received the AZD1222 COVID-19 vaccine.

The CDR3 coding sequence is TGCGCCAGCAGCCCGGGGACAGTATCGGGTGAAAAACTGTTTTTT. Its translation is CASSPGTVSGEKLFF. V gene TRBV4-1 combines with J gene TRBJ1-4; 7 nucleotides align to TRBD1. V dropped 4 bases and J dropped 7; count of bases not matched to a gene: 9. The CDR3 runs 15 residues. The germline gives CDR1 MGHRA, CDR2 YSYEKL.

This chain uses TRBV28 with TRBJ1-3, with no clear D. The CDR3 has 14 amino acids. The ends were cut back, 7 bases at V and 4 bases at J, with 14 bases in the middle. Germline CDR1 reads MDHEN; CDR2 reads SYDVKM. The CDR3 DNA sequence: TGTGCCAGCACCTGGAGGGTTCCAGGAAACACCATATATTTT. This codes for CASTWRVPGNTIYF.

The chain is built from TRBV11-2 and TRBJ1-6; TRBD1 matches at 7 bases. This CDR3 contains 14 residues. Germline lookup yields CDR1 SGHAT and CDR2 FQNNGV. J gave up 6 bases and V 7 bases, and 6 bases lay outside the gene matches. CDR3 nucleotides: TGTGCCAGCACCAGACAGGGTACTAATTCACCCCTCCACTTT. Protein: CASTRQGTNSPLHF.

A remark on this clone: This sample includes further DNA sequences coding for the same CDR3. The chain carries TRBV9 and TRBJ1-2; no reliable D call. V was clipped by 0 bases and J by 2 bases, with 5 bases between them. This CDR3 is 13 amino acids long. CDR1 SGDLS and CDR2 YYNGEE come from the germline V gene. The CDR3 nucleotides read TGTGCCAGCAGCGTAGGTGGGAACTATGGCTACACCTTC. It encodes CASSVGGNYGYTF.

The V and J genes are TRBV6-5 and TRBJ2-2; weak D call: TRBD1 (5 bases). CDR1 and CDR2 from the germline V gene are MNHEY and SVGAGI. V dropped 2 bases and J dropped 0 bases, with 10 bases sitting between them. The CDR3 is 16 amino acids. The CDR3 is CASSYTPGTNTGELFF. CDR3 coding DNA: TGTGCCAGCAGTTACACCCCAGGGACGAACACCGGGGAGCTGTTTTTT.

The V and J genes are TRBV10-3 and TRBJ2-3, with 7 bases that match TRBD2. The V and J ends lost 6 bases and 2 bases, in that order; junction bases with no gene match: 8. The CDR3 length is 15 residues. Germline lookup yields CDR1 ENHRY and CDR2 SYGVKD. The CDR3 protein is CAISLVLAATDTQYF. For the CDR3, the DNA is TGTGCCATCAGCCTAGTGCTAGCGGCCACAGATACGCAGTATTTT.

The CDR3 sequence: CASSAPGGPAYEQYF. DNA for the CDR3: TGTGCCAGCAGTGCTCCTGGGGGGCCGGCCTACGAGCAGTACTTC. The chain links TRBV6-6 to TRBJ2-7, with D perhaps assigned TRBD1 or TRBD2 (6 bases each). There are 15 residues in the CDR3. Trimming took off 5 bases at V and 2 bases at J, with 16 bases between the two ends. The germline V gene has CDR1 MNHNY and CDR2 SVGAGI (reference sequence).

This sequence joins TRBV13 and TRBJ1-1; D is undetermined. The V gene's germline CDR1 is PRHDT and CDR2 FYEKMQ (reference sequence). The V end was cut by 4 bases, the J end by 1 base, with 16 bases between. The CDR3 sequence is 16 residues long. The CDR3 sequence: CASSSWTIRGNTEAFF. CDR3 coding DNA: TGTGCCAGCAGCTCCTGGACCATACGAGGGAACACTGAAGCTTTCTTT.

The V gene is TRBV4-3, the J gene TRBJ2-4, with D tentatively TRBD2 (5 bases). The CDR3 has 16 residues. V lost 4 bases, J lost 0 bases, and 13 bases lay in between. Per the germline V gene, CDR1 is LGHNA and CDR2 is YSLEER. The CDR3 DNA sequence: TGCGCCAGCAGCCGAGGGCCGACCATAGCCAAAAACATTCAGTACTTC. Translation gives CASSRGPTIAKNIQYF.

The chain links TRBV12-3 or TRBV12-4 to TRBJ2-3; D remains ambiguous. The CDR3 runs 12 residues. CDR3 region: CATGGNTDTQYF. Written as DNA, the CDR3 is TGTGCTACGGGCGGTAACACAGATACGCAGTATTTT.

This clone was counted between two and nine times. This chain links TRBV7-2 with TRBJ1-1; D call uncertain. V was cut by 5 bases and J by 1 base, with 8 bases left in between. Germline CDR1 is SGHTA and CDR2 is FQGNSA. This CDR3 has 13 residues. The CDR3 here is CASSGYQNTEAFF. CDR3 coding DNA: TGTGCCAGCAGCGGGTATCAGAACACTGAAGCTTTCTTT.

This sequence joins TRBV11-2 and TRBJ2-7; 10 bases are a match to TRBD2. Per germline, CDR1 SGHAT and CDR2 FQNNGV. The CDR3 is 16 residues long. After removal of 1 base from V and 7 bases from J, the junction contained 10 bases not matched to a gene. CDR3 nucleotide sequence: TGTGCCAGCAGCTTAGGTAGAGCGGGAGGGGCCTGGGAGCAGTACTTC. This encodes CASSLGRAGGAWEQYF.

The rearrangement links TRBV24-1 to TRBJ2-1; TRBD2 aligns across 14 bases. CDR3 length equals 14 residues. J gave up 7 bases and V 5 bases, and 0 bases lay outside the gene matches. Per the germline V gene, CDR1 is KGHDR and CDR2 is SFDVKD. The CDR3 DNA follows: TGTGCCACCAGTGGGACTAGCGGGAGGAATGAGCAGTTCTTC. Residues: CATSGTSGRNEQFF.

The V call is TRBV19, the J call TRBJ2-7, with D possibly TRBD2 on 6 matching bases. The CDR3 has 16 residues. Germline CDR1 reads LNHDA; CDR2 reads SQIVND (reference sequence). Trimming took off 5 bases at V and 3 bases at J, with 20 bases between the two ends. The DNA of the CDR3 is TGTGCCAGTAGTCCCGTCGTAGGGAGGCAACGCTACGAGCAGTACTTC. Protein: CASSPVVGRQRYEQYF.

This clone was recorded a few times. The V and J genes are TRBV2 and TRBJ2-1; possibly TRBD1 or TRBD2 for D (6 bases each). The germline CDR1 and CDR2 sequences are SNHLY and FYNNEI. Trimming cost V 4 bases and J 5 bases, with 12 bases left between them. The length of the CDR3 is 14 residues. CDR3 DNA: TGTGCCAGCAGTGCGGGGGCGGTGAACAATGAGCAGTTCTTC. It yields the protein CASSAGAVNNEQFF.

This clone was seen a single time. The V and J genes are TRBV6-2 or TRBV6-3 and TRBJ2-7, with no clear D. The CDR3 extends over 14 amino acids. Germline CDR1 reads MNHEY; CDR2 reads SVGEGT. Trimming pared 8 bases from V and 2 bases from J, leaving 16 bases between. The CDR3 sequence: CASGPRSTTYEQYF. The CDR3, as DNA: TGTGCCAGCGGCCCACGGTCAACCACCTACGAGCAGTACTTC.

The chain couples TRBV12-5 to TRBJ1-2; D gene unclear. The V gene's germline CDR1 is LGHNT and CDR2 FRNRAP. The ends were cut back, 2 bases at V and 4 bases at J, with 8 bases in the middle. This CDR3 is built from 13 residues. The CDR3 spells CASGLNPFYGYTF. The CDR3 DNA follows: TGTGCTAGTGGTTTGAACCCGTTCTATGGCTACACCTTC.

This clone was counted a few times. The chain uses TRBV14 and TRBJ1-1; 7 bases line up with TRBD1. The CDR3 consists of 14 residues. J was trimmed by 10 bases and V by 4 bases; bases with no gene match: 12. CDR1 and CDR2 from the germline V gene are SGHDN and FVKESK. The CDR3, as DNA: TGTGCCAGCAGCCGGTGGACAGGTGGGGAAGGAGCTTTCTTT. This gives the protein CASSRWTGGEGAFF.

The chain couples TRBV9 to TRBJ1-5, with D unclear. Trimming took 5 bases from V and 7 from J, leaving 19 bases between them. CDR3 size: 15 residues. CDR1 SGDLS and CDR2 YYNGEE come from the germline V gene. CDR3 coding DNA: TGTGCCAGCAGTCTTTCGGGCAGGTCCCACCAGCCCCAGCATTTT. It is translated as CASSLSGRSHQPQHF.

V and J are TRBV6-2 or TRBV6-3 and TRBJ2-1; no firm D call. The CDR3 runs to 11 residues. V was cut by 0 bases and J by 15 bases, with 9 bases left in between. Germline loops: CDR1 MNHEY, CDR2 SVGEGT. The CDR3 DNA sequence: TGTGCCAGCAGTTACTCCGTAAGATCGTTCTTC. This translates into CASSYSVRSFF.

This clone was counted once. The genes are TRBV19 and TRBJ1-5; the match to TRBD1 covers 8 bases. This CDR3 region has 15 residues. Trimming removed 3 bases from V and 2 bases from J; junction bases left unmatched: 3. CDR1 LNHDA and CDR2 SQIVND come from the germline V gene (reference sequence). In nucleotides, the CDR3 is TGTGCCAGTAGTATCTTGGACAGGGGCAATCAGCCCCAGCATTTT. Encoded protein: CASSILDRGNQPQHF. The entire variable domain, with the rest obtained from reference TRBV19 and TRBJ1-5, is as follows: DGGITQSPKYLFRKEGQNVTLSCEQNLNHDAMYWYRQDPGQGLRLIYYSQIVNDFQKGDIAEGYSVSREKKESFPLTVTSAQKNPTAFYLCASSILDRGNQPQHFGDGTRLSIL.

The chain joins TRBV6-5 to TRBJ1-6; D gene ambiguous. V was clipped by 2 bases and J by 9 bases, with 14 bases between them. The CDR3 consists of 15 residues. Germline loops: CDR1 MNHEY, CDR2 SVGAGI. In nucleotides, the CDR3 is TGTGCCAGCAGTTACAAAGGCCCCTATTTTTCACCCCTCCACTTT. Translating it yields CASSYKGPYFSPLHF.

V is TRBV27 and J is TRBJ1-1; 11 bases align to TRBD1. Germline CDR1 MNHEY, CDR2 SMNVEV (reference sequence). V gave up 5 bases and J gave up 4 bases; unmatched junction bases: 6. CDR3 length: 15 residues. CDR3 nucleotides: TGTGCCAGCAGTGGACAGGGGGCAATAGGCACTGAAGCTTTCTTT. Translation gives CASSGQGAIGTEAFF.

The CDR3 reads CSGLDGNYGYTF. CDR3 nucleotide sequence: TGCAGCGGACTCGACGGTAACTATGGCTACACCTTC. This chain links TRBV29-1 with TRBJ1-2; unclear D gene. The germline CDR1 and CDR2 sequences are SQVTM and ANQGSEA. Trimming shortened V by 7 bases and J by 1 base, and 10 bases separated the two germline ends. The CDR3 is made up of 12 amino acids.

The chain employs TRBV11-3 and TRBJ2-7; D call uncertain. This CDR3 spans 12 amino acids. Trimming shortened V by 5 bases and J by 3 bases, and 8 bases separated the two germline ends. Germline V CDR1 and CDR2: SGHNT, YENEEA. The CDR3 nucleotides read TGTGCCAGCAGCCCCGGAAACTACGAGCAGTACTTC. Its protein is CASSPGNYEQYF.

V usage is TRBV27 and J usage is TRBJ2-3; no clear D. Germline loops: CDR1 MNHEY, CDR2 SMNVEV (reference sequence). This CDR3 region has 14 residues. Trimming took 4 bases from V and 3 from J, leaving 11 bases between them. CDR3 protein: CASSWDKITDTQYF. CDR3 DNA sequence: TGTGCCAGCAGTTGGGATAAGATTACAGATACGCAGTATTTT.

The chain uses TRBV19 and TRBJ1-5; D remains ambiguous. V shed 11 bases and J shed 0 bases, with 11 bases lying between them. CDR1 is LNHDA and CDR2 is SQIVND in the germline V gene (reference sequence). The CDR3 covers 13 residues. The CDR3 region has the DNA TGTGCCGGCGGTGGAGGTAGCAATCAGCCCCAGCATTTT. Translated, it gives CAGGGGSNQPQHF.